A selection of T cell receptor beta chains follows, all from one sample in a study of Graves' ophthalmopathy and Graves' hyperthyroidism. Each CDR3 protein gets one entry after TCRdb re-called the multiplex PCR reads with MiXCR. The profile shows 900,000 to 1,200,000 distinct CDR3 sequences, less than 45% of them singletons. Sequencing was carried out using peripheral blood or thyroid tissue (not recorded which). These receptors were collected from an adult man with Graves' hyperthyroidism. CDR3s include the opening cysteine and the closing phenylalanine or tryptophan. A D gene is named only where the DNA matches it firmly. Part of the rows lack a size; the others show once, few, many or a class for expanded clones.

V	size	D	J	CDR3	DNA
TRBV25-1	.	TRBD2	TRBJ2-7	CASSGVGGDYEQYF	TGTGCCAGCAGTGGAGTGGGAGGGGACTACGAGCAGTACTTC
TRBV9	.	.	TRBJ1-1	CASSEPRTSNTEAFF	TGTGCCAGCAGCGAGCCTAGGACTTCTAACACTGAAGCTTTCTTT
TRBV20-1	many	.	TRBJ1-1	CSAYTGLGTEAFF	TGCAGTGCTTATACAGGGTTAGGTACTGAAGCTTTCTTT
TRBV6-5	.	TRBD1	TRBJ2-5	CASTHGQGETQYF	TGTGCCAGCACCCACGGACAGGGAGAGACCCAGTACTTC
TRBV7-9	.	.	TRBJ2-7	CASSPQGRPYEQYF	TGTGCCAGCAGCCCGCAGGGCCGACCCTACGAGCAGTACTTC
TRBV29-1	.	TRBD1	TRBJ1-2	CSVVGWDRDYGYTF	TGCAGCGTTGTGGGTTGGGACAGGGACTACGGCTACACCTTC
TRBV7-9	many	TRBD1	TRBJ2-7	CASSFWTGYEQYF	TGTGCCAGCAGCTTCTGGACAGGTTACGAGCAGTACTTC
TRBV10-3	.	TRBD1	TRBJ1-2	CAISRRGNYGYTF	TGTGCCATCAGTCGCAGGGGGAACTATGGCTACACCTTC
TRBV12-3/TRBV12-4	.	TRBD2	TRBJ2-5	CASTPRRLAEETQYF	TGTGCCAGCACCCCCCGCCGACTAGCGGAAGAGACCCAGTACTTC
TRBV7-6	.	TRBD2	TRBJ2-7	CASSLTSGGDSYEQYF	TGTGCCAGCAGCCTGACTAGCGGGGGGGACTCCTACGAGCAGTACTTC
TRBV20-1	.	TRBD2	TRBJ2-7	CSARDISGTFGEQYF	TGCAGTGCTAGAGATATTAGCGGGACATTTGGAGAGCAGTACTTC
TRBV24-1	.	.	TRBJ2-7	CASRPDNNYEQYF	TGTGCCAGCAGGCCGGACAATAACTACGAGCAGTACTTC
TRBV10-3	many	TRBD1	TRBJ2-2	CAIRTGLTGELFF	TGTGCCATCCGGACAGGTCTGACCGGGGAGCTGTTTTTT
TRBV14	once	.	TRBJ1-4	CASSQEGLFF	TGTGCCAGCAGCCAAGAAGGACTGTTTTTT
TRBV5-4	.	.	TRBJ1-1	CASSQGRWDTEAFF	TGTGCCAGCAGCCAAGGAAGGTGGGACACTGAAGCTTTCTTT
TRBV28	.	TRBD1	TRBJ1-5	CASSPSRGQENQPQHF	TGTGCCAGCAGTCCCAGCCGGGGACAGGAGAATCAGCCCCAGCATTTT
TRBV15	.	TRBD2	TRBJ2-2	CATLAGGGRSNTGELFF	TGTGCCACCCTAGCCGGGGGCGGGAGGTCGAACACCGGGGAGCTGTTTTTT
TRBV10-2	few	.	TRBJ1-1	CASLMSHTVSTEAFF	TGCGCCAGCCTTATGTCCCACACGGTATCCACTGAAGCTTTCTTT
TRBV6-5	many	.	TRBJ1-1	CASSYKRGGTEAFF	TGTGCCAGCAGTTACAAGAGGGGGGGCACTGAAGCTTTCTTT
TRBV10-3	.	TRBD2	TRBJ2-3	CAISVGLAGTDTQYF	TGTGCCATCAGTGTTGGCCTAGCGGGCACAGATACGCAGTATTTT
TRBV7-9	many	.	TRBJ1-2	CASSAHRTVANYGYTF	TGTGCCAGCAGCGCACACAGGACAGTGGCTAACTATGGCTACACCTTC
TRBV24-1	many	.	TRBJ1-1	CATRRGDEAFF	TGTGCCACCAGGAGGGGAGATGAAGCTTTCTTT
TRBV4-2	.	.	TRBJ1-1	CASTGLVGSMNTEAFF	TGTGCCAGCACCGGGTTAGTAGGTTCCATGAACACTGAAGCTTTCTTT
TRBV12-3/TRBV12-4	.	.	TRBJ1-3	CACSQGMGSSGNTIYF	TGTGCCTGCAGCCAGGGGATGGGGAGTTCCGGAAACACCATATATTTT
TRBV20-1	many	.	TRBJ1-3	CSATLKNTIYF	TGCAGTGCTACCTTAAAAAACACCATATATTTT
TRBV10-1	.	.	TRBJ2-2	CASSQLRGTNTGELFF	TGCGCCAGCAGCCAATTAAGGGGCACGAACACCGGGGAGCTGTTTTTT
TRBV10-3	.	.	TRBJ1-1	CAIRWAAEAFF	TGTGCCATCAGGTGGGCGGCTGAAGCTTTCTTT
TRBV2	.	.	TRBJ1-5	CASSYRGSLGQPQHF	TGTGCCAGCAGTTATCGGGGCAGTTTGGGTCAGCCCCAGCATTTT
TRBV2	.	TRBD1	TRBJ1-1	CASKGQGALNTEAFF	TGTGCCAGCAAGGGACAGGGGGCCCTGAACACTGAAGCTTTCTTT
TRBV29-1	few	.	TRBJ2-5	CSVEGRSETQYF	TGCAGCGTTGAAGGCAGGTCAGAGACCCAGTACTTC
TRBV29-1	once	TRBD1	TRBJ1-5	CSVTGTGIQPQHF	TGCAGCGTCACCGGGACAGGGATTCAGCCCCAGCATTTT
TRBV5-1	.	TRBD1	TRBJ2-5	CASSERTGGGTQYF	TGTGCCAGCAGCGAGCGGACAGGGGGAGGCACCCAGTACTTC
TRBV7-9	.	TRBD1	TRBJ2-2	CASSEGQGIGELFF	TGTGCCAGCAGCGAGGGACAGGGGATCGGGGAGCTGTTTTTT
TRBV14	.	TRBD1	TRBJ1-4	CASSRIQGAFGEKLFF	TGTGCCAGCAGCCGGATACAGGGGGCCTTTGGAGAAAAACTGTTTTTT
TRBV19	many	.	TRBJ2-7	CASTTGTDSYEQYF	TGTGCCAGTACAACCGGGACTGACTCCTACGAGCAGTACTTC